A single sample is the source of the 27 T cell receptor beta chains below, sequenced in a study of blood T cell repertoires in COVID-19. Clones were sequenced by immunoSEQ multiplex PCR, and TCRdb holds only the in-frame ones, with some missing. The sample lists over 150,000 clones; 83% were seen once. The sequenced sample was peripheral blood. The receptors were gathered from a woman older than 75 with acute or convalescent COVID-19.

The rearrangement links TRBV7-3 to TRBJ2-1, with 7 bases that match TRBD2. The CDR3 has 16 residues. Germline assignment: CDR1 SGHTA and CDR2 FQGTGA. With 5 bases clipped from V and 0 bases from J, the junction kept 7 bases outside the gene matches. CDR3 nucleotide sequence: TGTGCCAGCAGCCTGCTCGGGGGGAGCTCCTACAATGAGCAGTTCTTC. Protein product: CASSLLGGSSYNEQFF.

The gene calls are TRBV30 and TRBJ2-7, with a weak D call TRBD1 (5 bases). CDR1 GTSNPN and CDR2 SVGIG come from the germline V gene (reference sequence). The CDR3 spans 14 residues. The V end was cut by 0 bases, the J end by 0 bases, with 9 bases between. The DNA for the CDR3 is TGTGCCTGGAGTGTGGCAGGGATCTCCTACGAGCAGTACTTC. Residues: CAWSVAGISYEQYF.

This clone came up a few times. The J gene is TRBJ2-3, the V gene TRBV5-4; 11 positions agree with TRBD2. Germline V gives CDR1 SGHNT, CDR2 YYREEE (reference sequence). The CDR3 is 15 amino acids. V lost 6 bases to trimming and J lost 0 bases; unmatched junction nucleotides: 3. The CDR3, as DNA: TGTGCCAGCACGGGACTAGCGGCTAGCACAGATACGCAGTATTTT. Translated: CASTGLAASTDTQYF. The full variable domain, its missing parts supplied by reference TRBV5-4 and TRBJ2-3, is ETGVTQSPTHLIKTRGQQVTLRCSSQSGHNTVSWYQQALGQGPQFIFQYYREEENGRGNFPPRFSGLQFPNYSSELNVNALELDDSALYLCASTGLAASTDTQYFGPGTRLTVL.

The gene calls are TRBV7-9 and TRBJ2-1; D gene unclear. The CDR3 has 12 amino acids. Germline V lookup: CDR1 SEHNR, CDR2 FQNEAQ (reference sequence). The V and J ends lost 5 bases and 6 bases respectively, with 8 bases between them. The CDR3 DNA reads TGTGCCAGCAGCCCTACGCCCAATGAGCAGTTCTTC. Translated, it gives CASSPTPNEQFF.

The V call is TRBV5-6, the J call TRBJ1-4, with D possibly TRBD1 on 5 matching bases. The CDR3 has 15 amino acids. The V gene lost 3 bases and the J gene lost 5 bases, with 14 bases spanning the gap. Germline loops: CDR1 SGHDT, CDR2 YYEEEE. The CDR3 coding sequence is TGTGCCAGCAGCTCGCCGGGGGATACCAATGAAAAACTGTTTTTT. Protein: CASSSPGDTNEKLFF.

This chain connects TRBV28 to TRBJ1-5; the match to TRBD1 covers 8 bases. CDR1 and CDR2 from the germline V gene are MDHEN and SYDVKM. Germline trimming cut 6 bases from V and 0 bases from J; bases unmatched to any gene: 7. This CDR3 spans 16 amino acids. CDR3 nucleotides: TGTGCCAGCAGCCCCGACAGGGGAGATAGCAATCAGCCCCAGCATTTT. As protein: CASSPDRGDSNQPQHF.

This clone was picked up one time. This chain uses TRBV5-1 with TRBJ1-6; D gene ambiguous. From germline, CDR1 is SGHRS and CDR2 YFSETQ. Trimming pared 7 bases from V and 7 bases from J, leaving 18 bases between. The CDR3 extends over 15 amino acids. CDR3 sequence reads: CASRRIGVENSPLHF. CDR3 DNA: TGCGCCAGCCGCCGAATCGGGGTAGAGAATTCACCCCTCCACTTT.

This chain links TRBV7-3 with TRBJ2-3; D perhaps matches TRBD2 (6 bases). Germline CDR1 reads SGHTA; CDR2 reads FQGTGA. This CDR3 is 16 amino acids long. Trimming took 5 bases from V and 2 from J, leaving 17 bases between them. The CDR3 reads CASSPFSAGPTDTQYF. In nucleotides, the CDR3 is TGTGCCAGCAGCCCCTTTTCTGCGGGGCCCACAGATACGCAGTATTTT.

The rearrangement uses TRBV5-4 and TRBJ1-5; D possibly corresponds to TRBD1 (6 bases). Germline values: CDR1 SGHNT, CDR2 YYREEE (reference sequence). CDR3 length equals 15 residues. V lost 4 bases and J 1 base, leaving 12 bases between the germline ends. The CDR3 DNA is TGTGCCAGCAGCCTGACAGGATACAGCAATCAGCCCCAGCATTTT. The encoded protein is CASSLTGYSNQPQHF.

This clone appeared a single time. This chain joins TRBV7-2 and TRBJ2-1, with 13 nucleotides matching TRBD2. The length of the CDR3 is 16 residues. Trimming removed 5 bases from V and 4 bases from J; junction bases left unmatched: 5. The germline CDR1 and CDR2 sequences are SGHTA and FQGNSA. The CDR3 sequence is CASSPGLAGAYNEQFF. The CDR3 DNA is TGTGCCAGCAGCCCCGGACTAGCGGGGGCATACAATGAGCAGTTCTTC.

This clone was observed a handful of times. The chain combines TRBV5-1 with TRBJ1-4, with D possibly TRBD1 on 5 matching bases. The CDR3 contains 15 residues. V lost 0 bases, J lost 4 bases, and 10 bases lay in between. Germline V CDR1 and CDR2: SGHRS, YFSETQ. The CDR3 bases are TGCGCCAGCAGCTTGGCCCGACAGTATAATGAAAAACTGTTTTTT. This sequence encodes CASSLARQYNEKLFF.

The J gene is TRBJ1-2, the V gene TRBV27; no clear D. Germline CDR1 reads MNHEY; CDR2 reads SMNVEV (reference sequence). The V end was cut by 2 bases, the J end by 6 bases, with 10 bases between. CDR3 length: 13 residues. For the CDR3, the DNA is TGTGCCAGCAGTTTAAGGGAGGGTGATGGCTACACCTTC. It is translated as CASSLREGDGYTF.

The chain uses TRBV20-1 and TRBJ2-5; D unclear. The CDR3 has 11 amino acids. Germline CDR1 DFQATT, CDR2 SNEGSKA (reference sequence). Between the trimmed V and J ends, which lost 6 bases and 2 bases, there was a span of 7 bases. CDR3 amino acids: CSAGIQETQYF. The CDR3 DNA reads as TGCAGTGCCGGTATACAAGAGACCCAGTACTTC.

The rearrangement links TRBV7-9 to TRBJ2-3; 12 bases map to TRBD2. This CDR3 is 16 amino acids long. The germline V gene has CDR1 SEHNR and CDR2 FQNEAQ (reference sequence). J was trimmed by 6 bases and V by 5 bases; bases with no gene match: 9. CDR3 sequence reads: CASSPGLAGWGDTQYF. For the CDR3, the DNA is TGTGCCAGCAGCCCGGGACTAGCGGGTTGGGGGGATACGCAGTATTTT.

This clone is a singleton in its sample. This chain joins TRBV5-1 and TRBJ2-2; 10 positions agree with TRBD1. J lost 5 bases, V lost 0 bases, and 7 bases had no gene match. CDR1 SGHRS and CDR2 YFSETQ come from the germline V gene. The CDR3 has 17 amino acids. CDR3 region: CASSLGGQGSATGELFF. The CDR3 region has the DNA TGCGCCAGCAGCTTGGGGGGACAGGGGTCCGCGACCGGGGAGCTGTTTTTT.

This chain links TRBV6-5 with TRBJ1-2; a possible D gene is TRBD1 (5 bases). CDR3 length equals 12 residues. Germline loops: CDR1 MNHEY, CDR2 SVGAGI. V was pared by 4 bases and J by 4 bases, with 7 bases between. Here the CDR3 DNA reads TGTGCCAGCAGTTTGGGGGGCTATGGCTACACCTTC. Translating gives CASSLGGYGYTF.

This chain uses TRBV7-2 with TRBJ2-7; 8 bases align to TRBD1. Germline V gene sequence: CDR1 SGHTA, CDR2 FQGNSA. The CDR3 is 14 residues long. With V trimmed by 4 bases and J by 2 bases, 4 bases remained unmatched. The CDR3 loop reads CASSSGDRTYEQYF. CDR3 bases: TGTGCCAGCAGCTCTGGGGACAGGACCTACGAGCAGTACTTC. Combining the CDR3 with reference TRBV7-2 and TRBJ2-7 gives the whole variable domain GAGVSQSPSNKVTEKGKDVELRCDPISGHTALYWYRQSLGQGLEFLIYFQGNSAPDKSGLPSDRFSAERTGGSVSTLTIQRTQQEDSAVYLCASSSGDRTYEQYFGPGTRLTVT.

The V call is TRBV3-1 (or the pseudogene TRBV3-2), the J call TRBJ2-7; TRBD1 agrees at 7 bases. This CDR3 contains 15 residues. Trimming took 3 bases from V and 2 from J; bases not matched to a gene: 7. Looked up from germline, CDR1 is LGHDT and CDR2 is YNNKEL (reference sequence). The CDR3 sequence is CASSHERQGAYEQYF. DNA of the CDR3: TGTGCCAGCAGCCACGAGAGACAGGGAGCCTACGAGCAGTACTTC.

The genes are TRBV5-1 and TRBJ2-1, with 8 bases matching TRBD2. J gave up 4 bases and V 1 base, and 7 bases lay outside the gene matches. Germline V lookup: CDR1 SGHRS, CDR2 YFSETQ. CDR3 length: 16 amino acids. CDR3 coding DNA: TGCGCCAGCAGCTTGATGGCGCGGGAGGCATACAATGAGCAGTTCTTC. It specifies CASSLMAREAYNEQFF.

The rearrangement uses TRBV24-1 and TRBJ2-6; D possibly corresponds to TRBD1 (6 bases). Germline V lookup: CDR1 KGHDR, CDR2 SFDVKD. Trimming cost V 3 bases and J 2 bases, with 7 bases left between them. The CDR3 length is 15 residues. The CDR3 protein is CATSDTGPGANVLTF. CDR3 nucleotide sequence: TGTGCCACCAGTGATACAGGGCCTGGGGCCAACGTCCTGACTTTC.

The gene calls are TRBV7-6 and TRBJ1-3; D gene uncertain. V lost 1 base and J 3 bases, leaving 10 bases between the germline ends. This CDR3 spans 15 amino acids. CDR1 and CDR2 (germline): SGHVS, FNYEAQ. Here the CDR3 reads CASSLGASGGNTIYF. DNA for the CDR3: TGTGCCAGCAGCTTAGGGGCGTCAGGTGGAAACACCATATATTTT.

The chain combines TRBV4-1 with TRBJ1-5; D is unresolved. This CDR3 region has 16 residues. In germline, CDR1 is MGHRA, CDR2 YSYEKL. Trimming left V 4 bases short and J 0 bases short, with 13 bases between. As DNA, the CDR3 is TGCGCCAGCAGCCGGGTCCCGGGGATTAGCAATCAGCCCCAGCATTTT. Its protein is CASSRVPGISNQPQHF.

The chain is built from TRBV2 and TRBJ2-5; 7 nucleotides match TRBD1. Germline V lookup: CDR1 SNHLY, CDR2 FYNNEI. The CDR3 loop spans 14 amino acids. V was clipped by 6 bases and J by 2 bases; unmatched bases: 6. For the CDR3, the DNA is TGTGCCAGCAGCACCGGGACAGCTCAAGAGACCCAGTACTTC. As protein: CASSTGTAQETQYF.

The V call is TRBV7-2, the J call TRBJ1-1; 9 nucleotides match TRBD1. The CDR3 length is 14 residues. V lost 4 bases and J lost 5; bases outside the gene matches: 5. Per the germline V gene, CDR1 is SGHTA and CDR2 is FQGNSA. In DNA form, the CDR3 reads TGTGCCAGCAGCTCGGGGACAGGGAAGACTGAAGCTTTCTTT. Amino acid sequence: CASSSGTGKTEAFF.

The CDR3 coding sequence is TGTGCCAGCAGCGCTTTAGAGGGAATCACGGTTCAGTACTTC. This sequence encodes CASSALEGITVQYF. The chain has TRBV9 and TRBJ2-4; D may be TRBD2 (5 bases). Per the germline V gene, CDR1 is SGDLS and CDR2 is YYNGEE. V was trimmed by 3 bases and J by 11 bases, leaving 18 bases between them. The CDR3 extends over 14 amino acids.

CDR3 sequence: CASSLGAPGTEAFF. In DNA form, the CDR3 reads TGTGCCAGTAGTCTGGGGGCTCCGGGCACTGAAGCTTTCTTT. This chain joins TRBV19 and TRBJ1-1, with a weak D call TRBD1 (6 bases). Germline lookup yields CDR1 LNHDA and CDR2 SQIVND (reference sequence). The CDR3 extends over 14 amino acids. V was clipped by 5 bases and J by 4 bases, with 14 bases between them.

This chain uses TRBV3-1 (or the pseudogene TRBV3-2) with TRBJ2-6; 7 nucleotides line up with TRBD1. V was pared by 2 bases and J by 0 bases, with 13 bases of the junction left unmatched. Germline assignment: CDR1 LGHDT and CDR2 YNNKEL (reference sequence). The CDR3 covers 20 residues. CDR3 DNA: TGTGCCAGCAGCCAATTAGTCGTGGACAGGAGGAGCTCTGGGGCCAACGTCCTGACTTTC. Amino acid sequence: CASSQLVVDRRSSGANVLTF.